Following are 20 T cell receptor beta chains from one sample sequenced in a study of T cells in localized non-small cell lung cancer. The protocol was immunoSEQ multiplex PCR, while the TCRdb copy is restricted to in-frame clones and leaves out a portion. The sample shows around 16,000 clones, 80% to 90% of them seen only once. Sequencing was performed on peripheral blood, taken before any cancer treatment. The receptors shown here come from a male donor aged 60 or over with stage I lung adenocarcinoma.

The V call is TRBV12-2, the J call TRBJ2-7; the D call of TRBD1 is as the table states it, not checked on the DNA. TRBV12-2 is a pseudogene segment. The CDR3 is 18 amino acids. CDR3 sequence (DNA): TGTGCAAGTCGCTTAGACCCCCCTAGACGACAGGCAACCTACGAGCAGTACTTC. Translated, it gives CASRLDPPRRQATYEQYF.

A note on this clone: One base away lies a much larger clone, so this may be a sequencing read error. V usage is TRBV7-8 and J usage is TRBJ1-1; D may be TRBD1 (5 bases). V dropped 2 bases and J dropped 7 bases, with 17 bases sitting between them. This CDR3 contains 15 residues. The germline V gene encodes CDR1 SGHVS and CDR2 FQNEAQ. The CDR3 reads CASSLTGVREVEAFF. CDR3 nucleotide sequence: TGTGCCAGCAGCTTAACGGGGGTTAGGGAGGTTGAAGCTTTCTTT.

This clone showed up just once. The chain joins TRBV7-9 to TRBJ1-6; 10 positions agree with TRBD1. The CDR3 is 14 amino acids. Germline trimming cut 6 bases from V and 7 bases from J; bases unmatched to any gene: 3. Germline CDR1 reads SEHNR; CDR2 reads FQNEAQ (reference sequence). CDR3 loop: CASRPGQGNSPLHF. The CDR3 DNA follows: TGTGCCAGCAGACCGGGACAGGGGAATTCACCCCTCCACTTT.

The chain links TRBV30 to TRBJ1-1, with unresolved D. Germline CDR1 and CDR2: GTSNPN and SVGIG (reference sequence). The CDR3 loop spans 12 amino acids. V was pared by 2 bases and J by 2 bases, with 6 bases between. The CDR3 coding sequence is TGTGCCTGGAGTTTCCTTAACACTGAAGCTTTCTTT. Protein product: CAWSFLNTEAFF.

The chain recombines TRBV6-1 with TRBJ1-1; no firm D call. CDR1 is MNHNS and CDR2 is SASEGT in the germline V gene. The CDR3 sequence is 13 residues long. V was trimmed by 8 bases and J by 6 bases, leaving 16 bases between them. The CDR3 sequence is CASLNTASAEAFF. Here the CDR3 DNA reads TGTGCCAGCCTTAATACAGCGAGCGCTGAAGCTTTCTTT.

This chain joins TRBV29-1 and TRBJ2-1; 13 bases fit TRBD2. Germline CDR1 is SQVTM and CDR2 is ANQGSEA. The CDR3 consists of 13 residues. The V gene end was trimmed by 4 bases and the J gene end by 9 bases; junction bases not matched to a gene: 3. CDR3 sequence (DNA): TGCAGCGTTGGACTAGCGGGAGGTGGTGAGCAGTTCTTC. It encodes CSVGLAGGGEQFF.

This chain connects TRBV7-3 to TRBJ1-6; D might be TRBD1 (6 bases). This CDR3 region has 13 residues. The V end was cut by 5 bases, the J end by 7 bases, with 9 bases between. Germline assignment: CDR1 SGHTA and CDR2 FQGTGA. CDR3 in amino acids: CASSPQGNSPLHF. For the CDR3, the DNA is TGTGCCAGCAGCCCCCAGGGGAATTCACCCCTCCACTTT.

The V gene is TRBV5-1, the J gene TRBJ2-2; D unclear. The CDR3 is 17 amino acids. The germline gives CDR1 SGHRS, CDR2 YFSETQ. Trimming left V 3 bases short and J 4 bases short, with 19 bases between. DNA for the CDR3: TGCGCCAGCAGCTCCCGGCAACGAGTCCCCTCCACCGGGGAGCTGTTTTTT. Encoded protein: CASSSRQRVPSTGELFF.

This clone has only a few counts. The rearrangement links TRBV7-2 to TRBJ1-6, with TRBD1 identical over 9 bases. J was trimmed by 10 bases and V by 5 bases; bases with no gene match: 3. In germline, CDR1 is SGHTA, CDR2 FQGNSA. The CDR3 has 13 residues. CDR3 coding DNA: TGTGCCAGCAGCGGACAGGGGCAATCACCCCTCCACTTT. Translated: CASSGQGQSPLHF.

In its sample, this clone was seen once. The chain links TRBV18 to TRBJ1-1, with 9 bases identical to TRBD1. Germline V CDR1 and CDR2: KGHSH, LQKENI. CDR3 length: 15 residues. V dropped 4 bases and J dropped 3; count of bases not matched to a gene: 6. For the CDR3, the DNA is TGTGCCAGCTCACGGGGAGACAGGGGGGACACTGAAGCTTTCTTT. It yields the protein CASSRGDRGDTEAFF. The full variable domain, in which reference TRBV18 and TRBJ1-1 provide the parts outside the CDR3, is NAGVMQNPRHLVRRRGQEARLRCSPMKGHSHVYWYRQLPEEGLKFMVYLQKENIIDESGMPKERFSAEFPKEGPSILRIQQVVRGDSAAYFCASSRGDRGDTEAFFGQGTRLTVV.

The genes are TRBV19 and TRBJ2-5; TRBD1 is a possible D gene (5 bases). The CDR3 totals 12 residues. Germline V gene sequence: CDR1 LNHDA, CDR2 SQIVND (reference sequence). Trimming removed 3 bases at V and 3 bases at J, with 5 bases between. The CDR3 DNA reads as TGTGCCAGTAGTATCAGGGAAGAGACCCAGTACTTC. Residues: CASSIREETQYF.

CDR3 loop: CASSRQGITGELFF. The CDR3 DNA reads as TGTGCCAGCAGCCGACAGGGAATCACCGGGGAGCTGTTTTTT. The chain has TRBV2 and TRBJ2-2; TRBD1 matches 7 bases. The CDR3 is made up of 14 amino acids. CDR1 SNHLY and CDR2 FYNNEI come from the germline V gene. J lost 4 bases, V lost 6 bases, and 5 bases had no gene match. Based on the CDR3 plus reference TRBV2 and TRBJ2-2, the full variable domain is EPEVTQTPSHQVTQMGQEVILRCVPISNHLYFYWYRQILGQKVEFLVSFYNNEISEKSEIFDDQFSVERPDGSNFTLKIRSTKLEDSAMYFCASSRQGITGELFFGEGSRLTVL.

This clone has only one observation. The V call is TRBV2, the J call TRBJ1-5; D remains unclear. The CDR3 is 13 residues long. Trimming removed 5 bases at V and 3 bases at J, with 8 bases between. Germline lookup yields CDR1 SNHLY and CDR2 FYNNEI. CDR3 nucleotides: TGTGCCAGCAGTTATGAATTCAATCAGCCCCAGCATTTT. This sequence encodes CASSYEFNQPQHF.

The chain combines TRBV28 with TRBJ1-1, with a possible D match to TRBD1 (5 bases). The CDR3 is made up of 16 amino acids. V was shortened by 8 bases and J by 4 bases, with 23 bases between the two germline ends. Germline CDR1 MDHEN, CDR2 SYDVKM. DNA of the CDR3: TGTGCCAGCGGGTTCACCGGGACCGGCGGGAGCACTGAAGCTTTCTTT. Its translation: CASGFTGTGGSTEAFF. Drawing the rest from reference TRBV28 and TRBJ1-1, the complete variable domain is DVKVTQSSRYLVKRTGEKVFLECVQDMDHENMFWYRQDPGLGLRLIYFSYDVKMKEKGDIPEGYSVSREKKERFSLILESASTNQTSMYLCASGFTGTGGSTEAFFGQGTRLTVV.

CDR3 protein: CASTTLGGFTGELFF. Written as DNA, the CDR3 is TGTGCCAGCACCACGTTAGGAGGGTTCACCGGGGAGCTGTTTTTT. V and J are TRBV6-5 and TRBJ2-2, with D tentatively TRBD2 (6 bases). V lost 7 bases and J 4 bases, leaving 16 bases between the germline ends. CDR1 and CDR2 (germline): MNHEY, SVGAGI. The CDR3 length is 15 residues.

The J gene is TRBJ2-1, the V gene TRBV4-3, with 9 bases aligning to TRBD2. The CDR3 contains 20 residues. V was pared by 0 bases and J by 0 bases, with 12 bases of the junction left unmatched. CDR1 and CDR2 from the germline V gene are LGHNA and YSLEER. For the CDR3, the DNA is TGCGCCAGCAGCCAAGAACGGTGGCTAGCGGGGTTCCGCTCCTACAATGAGCAGTTCTTC. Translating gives CASSQERWLAGFRSYNEQFF.

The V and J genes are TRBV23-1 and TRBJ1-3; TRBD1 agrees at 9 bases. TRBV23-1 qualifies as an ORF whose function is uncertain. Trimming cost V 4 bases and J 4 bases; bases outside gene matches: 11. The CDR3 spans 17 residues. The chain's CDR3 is CASSPSGGTGYGNTIYF. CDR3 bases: TGCGCCAGCAGTCCCTCGGGAGGGACAGGGTACGGAAACACCATATATTTT.

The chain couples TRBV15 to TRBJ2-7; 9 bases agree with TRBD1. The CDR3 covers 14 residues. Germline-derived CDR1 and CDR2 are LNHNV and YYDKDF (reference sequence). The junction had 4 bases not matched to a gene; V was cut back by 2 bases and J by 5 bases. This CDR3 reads CATSRRTGANEQYF. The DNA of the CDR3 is TGTGCCACCAGCAGAAGGACAGGGGCTAACGAGCAGTACTTC.

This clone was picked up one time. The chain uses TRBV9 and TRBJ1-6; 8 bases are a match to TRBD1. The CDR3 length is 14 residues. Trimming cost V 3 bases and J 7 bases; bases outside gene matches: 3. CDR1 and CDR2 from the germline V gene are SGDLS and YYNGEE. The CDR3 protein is CASSAQGANSPLHF. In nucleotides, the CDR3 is TGTGCCAGCAGCGCCCAGGGGGCCAATTCACCCCTCCACTTT. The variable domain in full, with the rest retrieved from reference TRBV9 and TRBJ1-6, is DSGVTQTPKHLITATGQRVTLRCSPRSGDLSVYWYQQSLDQGLQFLIQYYNGEERAKGNILERFSAQQFPDLHSELNLSSLELGDSALYFCASSAQGANSPLHFGNGTRLTVT.

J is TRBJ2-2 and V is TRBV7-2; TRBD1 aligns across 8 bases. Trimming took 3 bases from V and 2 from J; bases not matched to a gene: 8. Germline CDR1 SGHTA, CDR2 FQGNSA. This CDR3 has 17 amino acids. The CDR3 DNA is TGTGCCAGCAGCTTCCCCGGACAGGGCCCTAACACCGGGGAGCTGTTTTTT. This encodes CASSFPGQGPNTGELFF.